The rows below give T cell receptor beta chains drawn from one sample of a study of blood T cells in healthy people across ages. TCRdb analysed the 5' RACE reads with MiXCR anew, one entry per CDR3 protein. The table records 750,000 to 1,000,000 distinct CDR3 sequences, around 29% of them present only once. These records were also assigned to another study, of T cells of mothers and their children.

Sequencing was done on a sample of blood. The receptors originated from a woman aged 35 to 49 in good health. CDR3s include the opening cysteine and the closing phenylalanine or tryptophan. A D gene is named only where the DNA matches it firmly. Expanded clones are given a class, and other clones once, few, many or no size at all.

DNA: TGTGCCAGCAGCTTAGACGGCAGCTACTACGAGCAGTACTTC; CDR3: CASSLDGSYYEQYF; J: TRBJ2-7; V: TRBV7-8; size: many; D: NA
DNA: TGTGCCAGCAGCTTGAACAGGGGTGCGGGGGAGACCCAGTACTTC; CDR3: CASSLNRGAGETQYF; J: TRBJ2-5; V: TRBV7-2; size: many; D: NA
DNA: TGTGCCAGCAGCGTCAGAGGGGGACAGGGAGCGGCTTTCTTT; CDR3: CASSVRGGQGAAFF; J: TRBJ1-1; V: TRBV9; size: few; D: TRBD1
DNA: TGCGCCAGCAGCCCAAGCACCAGGGGCGATAATTCACCCCTCCACTTT; CDR3: CASSPSTRGDNSPLHF; J: TRBJ1-6; V: TRBV5-1; size: NA; D: NA
DNA: TGTGCCCGCAACCTCCAGGGACCCAGCTCCTACAATGAGCAGTTCTTC; CDR3: CARNLQGPSSYNEQFF; J: TRBJ2-1; V: TRBV28; size: NA; D: NA
DNA: TGTGCCAGCAGGAGGGCAGGGAGGGACGAGCAGTACTTC; CDR3: CASRRAGRDEQYF; J: TRBJ2-7; V: TRBV2; size: NA; D: TRBD2
DNA: TGTGCCGACAGGGGACAGGCGGACTATGGCTACACCTTC; CDR3: CADRGQADYGYTF; J: TRBJ1-2; V: TRBV7-2; size: many; D: TRBD1
DNA: TGTGCCACGCAGCGGAACCAAGAGACCCAGTACTTC; CDR3: CATQRNQETQYF; J: TRBJ2-5; V: TRBV15; size: many; D: NA
DNA: TGTGCCAGCAGCTTAGAGGGGGACAGGGCGAGAGCTTTCTTT; CDR3: CASSLEGDRARAFF; J: TRBJ1-1; V: TRBV7-9; size: few; D: TRBD1
DNA: TGTGCCAGCAGTTACTCCCCGGACAGCCCCAATCAGCCCCAGCATTTT; CDR3: CASSYSPDSPNQPQHF; J: TRBJ1-5; V: TRBV6-6; size: few; D: NA
DNA: TGTGCCAGCAGTCCCCCAACGGAGACCCAGTACTTC; CDR3: CASSPPTETQYF; J: TRBJ2-5; V: TRBV18; size: many; D: NA
DNA: TGTGCCAGCGGATACTCGAACACTGAAGCTTTCTTT; CDR3: CASGYSNTEAFF; J: TRBJ1-1; V: TRBV27; size: few; D: NA
DNA: TGTGCCAGCAGTTCCTCCGGACAGGGGACTTCACCCCTCCACTTT; CDR3: CASSSSGQGTSPLHF; J: TRBJ1-6; V: TRBV28; size: many; D: TRBD1
DNA: TGTGCCAGCAGTGAGGAAGGAAACTATGGCTACACCTTC; CDR3: CASSEEGNYGYTF; J: TRBJ1-2; V: TRBV2; size: few; D: NA
DNA: TGCAGTGCTTGGGGACCTACGAACACTGAAGCTTTCTTT; CDR3: CSAWGPTNTEAFF; J: TRBJ1-1; V: TRBV20-1; size: NA; D: NA
DNA: TGTGCCAGCAGGATGGGGAACACTGAAGCTTTCTTT; CDR3: CASRMGNTEAFF; J: TRBJ1-1; V: TRBV28; size: NA; D: NA
DNA: TGCAGTGCTAGAGATGCGGGATTGACGCGGGACCCCCACGAGCAGTACTTC; CDR3: CSARDAGLTRDPHEQYF; J: TRBJ2-7; V: TRBV20-1; size: NA; D: NA
DNA: TGTGCCAGCGGGGGTGGGACAGCATCTGAAAAACTGTTTTTT; CDR3: CASGGGTASEKLFF; J: TRBJ1-4; V: TRBV2; size: NA; D: TRBD1
DNA: TGTGTCAGCAGCCACGGGACAGGGTCTCAGCCCCAGCATTTT; CDR3: CVSSHGTGSQPQHF; J: TRBJ1-5; V: TRBV3-1; size: NA; D: TRBD1
DNA: TGTGCCAGCAGTTCCGGGACTCCTGGTAGCTATGGCTACACCTTC; CDR3: CASSSGTPGSYGYTF; J: TRBJ1-2; V: TRBV28; size: few; D: NA
DNA: TGCAGTGCCTGGGAGGGAGCGGAAGCTTTCTTT; CDR3: CSAWEGAEAFF; J: TRBJ1-1; V: TRBV20-1; size: NA; D: NA
DNA: TGTGCCAGCAGCTTTGCAGTAGCAGCCTACGAGCAGTACTTC; CDR3: CASSFAVAAYEQYF; J: TRBJ2-7; V: TRBV7-9; size: few; D: NA